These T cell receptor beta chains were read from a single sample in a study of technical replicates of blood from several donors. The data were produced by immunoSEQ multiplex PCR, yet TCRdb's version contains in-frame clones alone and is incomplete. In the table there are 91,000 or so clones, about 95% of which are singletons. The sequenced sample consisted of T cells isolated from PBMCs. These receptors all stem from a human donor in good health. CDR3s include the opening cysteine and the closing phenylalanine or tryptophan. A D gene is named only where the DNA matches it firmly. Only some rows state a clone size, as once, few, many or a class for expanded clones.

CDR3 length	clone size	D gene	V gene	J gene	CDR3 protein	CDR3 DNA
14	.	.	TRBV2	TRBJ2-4	CASIVGLAKNIQYF	TGTGCCAGCATAGTCGGACTAGCCAAAAACATTCAGTACTTC
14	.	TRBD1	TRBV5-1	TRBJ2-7	CASGPSGTGYEQYF	TGCGCCAGCGGACCCTCCGGGACAGGCTACGAGCAGTACTTC
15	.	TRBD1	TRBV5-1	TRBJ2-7	CASSLEGDSQYEQYF	TGCGCCAGCAGCTTGGAAGGGGACAGCCAATACGAGCAGTACTTC
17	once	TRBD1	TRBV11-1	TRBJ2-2	CASSSGTGGPNTGELFF	TGTGCCAGCAGCTCAGGGACAGGGGGTCCGAACACCGGGGAGCTGTTTTTT
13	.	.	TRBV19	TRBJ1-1	CASSIQENTEAFF	TGTGCCAGTAGTATACAGGAGAACACTGAAGCTTTCTTT
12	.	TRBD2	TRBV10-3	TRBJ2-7	CAVGDYTYEQYF	TGTGCCGTAGGGGACTATACCTACGAGCAGTACTTC
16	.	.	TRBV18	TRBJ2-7	CASSPSGGTGELEQYF	TGTGCCAGCTCACCCAGTGGGGGCACGGGCGAGCTCGAGCAGTACTTC
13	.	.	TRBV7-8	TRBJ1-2	CASSLVAAYGYTF	TGTGCCAGCAGCTTAGTTGCGGCCTATGGCTACACCTTC
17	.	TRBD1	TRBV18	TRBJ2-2	CASSPRGTGPGTGELFF	TGTGCCAGCTCACCACGAGGGACAGGGCCGGGCACCGGGGAGCTGTTTTTT
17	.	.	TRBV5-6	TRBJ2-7	CASSLAGALRSSYEQYF	TGTGCCAGCAGCTTGGCAGGGGCCCTAAGGAGCTCCTACGAGCAGTACTTC
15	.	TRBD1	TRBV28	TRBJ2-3	CASSPPTGGKDTQYF	TGTGCCAGCAGTCCCCCGACAGGGGGTAAAGATACGCAGTATTTT
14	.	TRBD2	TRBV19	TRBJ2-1	CASSLGGLLNEQFF	TGTGCCAGCTCCTTGGGAGGGCTACTCAATGAGCAGTTCTTC
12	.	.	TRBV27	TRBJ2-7	CASSATFIEQYF	TGTGCCAGCAGTGCAACTTTTATCGAGCAGTACTTC